Listed below are T cell receptor beta chains from one sample, sequenced in a study of T cell repertoires in cytomegalovirus infection. Each CDR3 protein gets one entry after TCRdb re-called the reads with MiXCR. Among roughly 350,000 distinct CDR3 sequences, roughly 34% were seen once, and the ten largest hold roughly 14%. Which antigens these TCRs recognize remains unknown. Sequences were derived from cultured PBMCs, sampled from culture after CMV antigen stimulation. Receptors were obtained from a human donor in good health (CMV status not recorded). Some clones in this sample may be carry-over from other donors' samples. Each CDR3 is given with its conserved first and last residue. The D gene is left open where the match is weak. Clone size is given for some rows only: seen once, a few or many times, or a class if the clone is expanded.

clone_size: few; cdr3_length: 14; v_call: TRBV2; d_call: .; j_call: TRBJ1-4; cdr3_aa: CASKHRALNEKLFF; cdr3_nt: TGTGCCAGCAAACACAGGGCGCTTAATGAAAAACTGTTTTTT
clone_size: few; cdr3_length: 15; v_call: TRBV7-9; d_call: TRBD1; j_call: TRBJ1-5; cdr3_aa: CASSRGTGENQPQHF; cdr3_nt: TGTGCCAGCAGCAGGGGGACAGGGGAAAATCAGCCCCAGCATTTT
clone_size: .; cdr3_length: 11; v_call: TRBV6-6; d_call: .; j_call: TRBJ2-1; cdr3_aa: CASSYSNEQFF; cdr3_nt: TGTGCCAGCAGTTACTCGAATGAGCAGTTCTTC
clone_size: .; cdr3_length: 12; v_call: TRBV12-3/TRBV12-4; d_call: .; j_call: TRBJ2-3; cdr3_aa: CASTHHTDTQYF; cdr3_nt: TGTGCCAGCACACATCACACAGATACGCAGTATTTT
clone_size: .; cdr3_length: 17; v_call: TRBV11-3; d_call: .; j_call: TRBJ2-5; cdr3_aa: CASSLGRRELYQETQYF; cdr3_nt: TGTGCCAGCAGCTTAGGTCGACGGGAGCTGTACCAAGAGACCCAGTACTTC
clone_size: few; cdr3_length: 16; v_call: TRBV6-2/TRBV6-3; d_call: TRBD2; j_call: TRBJ2-7; cdr3_aa: CASSYTPGLAGYEQYF; cdr3_nt: TGTGCCAGCAGTTACACGCCGGGACTAGCGGGTTACGAGCAGTACTTC
clone_size: many; cdr3_length: 15; v_call: TRBV7-2; d_call: TRBD2; j_call: TRBJ2-1; cdr3_aa: CASSLRTGGGNEQFF; cdr3_nt: TGTGCCAGCAGCTTAAGAACGGGAGGAGGTAATGAGCAGTTCTTC
clone_size: .; cdr3_length: 14; v_call: TRBV27; d_call: .; j_call: TRBJ2-5; cdr3_aa: CASSRRWVGETQYF; cdr3_nt: TGTGCCAGCAGTCGCAGATGGGTGGGTGAGACCCAGTACTTC
clone_size: few; cdr3_length: 13; v_call: TRBV27; d_call: .; j_call: TRBJ2-5; cdr3_aa: CASSLRRGDGQYF; cdr3_nt: TGTGCCAGCAGTTTACGGAGGGGAGATGGCCAGTACTTC
clone_size: .; cdr3_length: 15; v_call: TRBV19; d_call: .; j_call: TRBJ1-5; cdr3_aa: CASSIGWSENQPQHF; cdr3_nt: TGTGCCAGTAGTATAGGATGGTCGGAAAATCAGCCCCAGCATTTT
clone_size: .; cdr3_length: 17; v_call: TRBV19; d_call: TRBD2; j_call: TRBJ2-1; cdr3_aa: CASSIGLAGVSYNEQFF; cdr3_nt: TGTGCCAGTAGTATTGGACTAGCGGGAGTATCCTACAATGAGCAGTTCTTC
clone_size: .; cdr3_length: 12; v_call: TRBV20-1; d_call: .; j_call: TRBJ1-6; cdr3_aa: CSARESDSPLHF; cdr3_nt: TGCAGTGCTAGAGAGTCGGATTCACCCCTCCACTTT
clone_size: .; cdr3_length: 14; v_call: TRBV12-3/TRBV12-4; d_call: .; j_call: TRBJ1-6; cdr3_aa: CASSFGLPNSPLHF; cdr3_nt: TGTGCCAGCAGTTTTGGACTGCCTAATTCACCCCTCCACTTT
clone_size: .; cdr3_length: 18; v_call: TRBV3-1; d_call: TRBD1; j_call: TRBJ2-7; cdr3_aa: CASSQTPGQAPRNWEQYF; cdr3_nt: TGTGCCAGCAGCCAAACCCCCGGACAGGCTCCGCGTAATTGGGAGCAGTACTTC
clone_size: .; cdr3_length: 17; v_call: TRBV5-4; d_call: TRBD1; j_call: TRBJ1-1; cdr3_aa: CASSTGLITGVSTEAFF; cdr3_nt: TGTGCCAGCAGCACCGGACTTATTACAGGGGTTAGTACTGAAGCTTTCTTT
clone_size: .; cdr3_length: 15; v_call: TRBV19; d_call: TRBD1; j_call: TRBJ2-1; cdr3_aa: CASNTDRSSYNEQFF; cdr3_nt: TGTGCCAGTAACACGGACAGGAGCTCCTACAATGAGCAGTTCTTC
clone_size: .; cdr3_length: 16; v_call: TRBV5-1; d_call: TRBD1; j_call: TRBJ1-3; cdr3_aa: CASSTRTGLGGNTIYF; cdr3_nt: TGCGCCAGCAGCACCCGGACAGGATTGGGAGGAAACACCATATATTTT
clone_size: .; cdr3_length: 17; v_call: TRBV15; d_call: TRBD2; j_call: TRBJ2-3; cdr3_aa: CATSSPGLAGYGDTQYF; cdr3_nt: TGTGCCACCAGCAGTCCGGGACTAGCGGGTTATGGAGATACGCAGTATTTT
clone_size: few; cdr3_length: 13; v_call: TRBV20-1; d_call: TRBD1; j_call: TRBJ2-7; cdr3_aa: CSARPGQGREQYF; cdr3_nt: TGCAGTGCCCGCCCGGGACAGGGGCGTGAGCAGTACTTC
clone_size: .; cdr3_length: 17; v_call: TRBV5-1; d_call: TRBD2; j_call: TRBJ2-1; cdr3_aa: CASSLVGTSRRENEQFF; cdr3_nt: TGCGCCAGCAGCTTGGTGGGGACTAGTCGGCGGGAAAATGAGCAGTTCTTC
clone_size: .; cdr3_length: 13; v_call: TRBV10-1; d_call: .; j_call: TRBJ2-2; cdr3_aa: CASSGSGTGELFF; cdr3_nt: TGCGCCAGCAGTGGATCCGGTACCGGGGAGCTGTTTTTT
clone_size: .; cdr3_length: 15; v_call: TRBV7-2; d_call: TRBD1; j_call: TRBJ1-2; cdr3_aa: CASSLGTEPRYGYTF; cdr3_nt: TGTGCCAGCAGTTTGGGGACAGAACCCCGTTATGGCTACACCTTC
clone_size: .; cdr3_length: 16; v_call: TRBV19; d_call: .; j_call: TRBJ1-2; cdr3_aa: CASYNIRWQGNYGYTF; cdr3_nt: TGTGCCAGTTACAACATCCGTTGGCAGGGGAACTATGGCTACACCTTC
clone_size: many; cdr3_length: 16; v_call: TRBV12-3/TRBV12-4; d_call: .; j_call: TRBJ1-1; cdr3_aa: CASSYLKAPAGSEAFF; cdr3_nt: TGTGCCAGCAGTTACCTTAAGGCCCCAGCGGGGTCGGAAGCTTTCTTT
clone_size: .; cdr3_length: 16; v_call: TRBV27; d_call: .; j_call: TRBJ2-6; cdr3_aa: CASSRPRSTGANVLTF; cdr3_nt: TGTGCCAGCAGTCGGCCCCGGTCCACTGGGGCCAACGTCCTGACTTTC
clone_size: .; cdr3_length: 16; v_call: TRBV27; d_call: .; j_call: TRBJ2-3; cdr3_aa: CASSLSWAGGTDTQYF; cdr3_nt: TGTGCCAGCAGTTTATCGTGGGCTGGTGGCACAGATACGCAGTATTTT
clone_size: .; cdr3_length: 17; v_call: TRBV5-5; d_call: .; j_call: TRBJ2-2; cdr3_aa: CASSTFKVAANTGELFF; cdr3_nt: TGTGCCAGCAGTACCTTCAAAGTGGCCGCGAACACCGGGGAGCTGTTTTTT
clone_size: few; cdr3_length: 15; v_call: TRBV6-1; d_call: TRBD1; j_call: TRBJ1-5; cdr3_aa: CASRKGQVNNQPQHF; cdr3_nt: TGTGCCAGCAGGAAGGGACAGGTCAACAATCAGCCCCAGCATTTT
clone_size: many; cdr3_length: 12; v_call: TRBV7-2; d_call: .; j_call: TRBJ1-2; cdr3_aa: CASSLRGDGYTF; cdr3_nt: TGTGCCAGCAGCTTAAGGGGGGATGGCTACACCTTC
clone_size: few; cdr3_length: 12; v_call: TRBV12-3/TRBV12-4; d_call: TRBD1; j_call: TRBJ2-1; cdr3_aa: CASSITGTGKFF; cdr3_nt: TGTGCCAGCAGTATCACCGGGACAGGGAAGTTCTTC
clone_size: few; cdr3_length: 16; v_call: TRBV7-9; d_call: .; j_call: TRBJ2-3; cdr3_aa: CASSLPAGASTDTQYF; cdr3_nt: TGTGCCAGCAGCTTACCGGCAGGGGCTAGCACAGATACGCAGTATTTT
clone_size: .; cdr3_length: 15; v_call: TRBV7-2; d_call: TRBD1; j_call: TRBJ2-1; cdr3_aa: CASTPPGTGHNEQFF; cdr3_nt: TGTGCCAGCACCCCCCCCGGGACAGGACACAATGAGCAGTTCTTC
clone_size: .; cdr3_length: 16; v_call: TRBV7-2; d_call: TRBD1; j_call: TRBJ2-5; cdr3_aa: CASRDPGQGYRETQYF; cdr3_nt: TGTGCCAGCAGAGACCCGGGACAGGGGTATAGAGAGACCCAGTACTTC
clone_size: .; cdr3_length: 14; v_call: TRBV10-2; d_call: .; j_call: TRBJ2-3; cdr3_aa: CASTETVHTDTQYF; cdr3_nt: TGCGCCAGCACAGAGACAGTTCACACAGATACGCAGTATTTT
clone_size: .; cdr3_length: 13; v_call: TRBV6-5; d_call: .; j_call: TRBJ2-2; cdr3_aa: CASSNLNTGELFF; cdr3_nt: TGTGCCAGCAGTAACCTGAACACCGGGGAGCTGTTTTTT
clone_size: .; cdr3_length: 13; v_call: TRBV7-3; d_call: .; j_call: TRBJ2-1; cdr3_aa: CASSLNRYNEQFF; cdr3_nt: TGTGCCAGCAGCTTAAACAGGTACAATGAGCAGTTCTTC
clone_size: .; cdr3_length: 14; v_call: TRBV7-2; d_call: TRBD1; j_call: TRBJ2-1; cdr3_aa: CASSLRTGANEQFF; cdr3_nt: TGTGCCAGCAGCCTTCGGACAGGGGCCAATGAGCAGTTCTTC
clone_size: .; cdr3_length: 20; v_call: TRBV9; d_call: TRBD2; j_call: TRBJ2-2; cdr3_aa: CASSPEGTSGRRLNTGELFF; cdr3_nt: TGTGCCAGCAGCCCGGAGGGGACTAGCGGGAGGCGTCTGAACACCGGGGAGCTGTTTTTT
clone_size: .; cdr3_length: 18; v_call: TRBV6-6; d_call: TRBD2; j_call: TRBJ2-3; cdr3_aa: CASSYSRGTRGPRDTQYF; cdr3_nt: TGTGCCAGCAGTTACTCGCGCGGGACTAGAGGCCCCCGAGATACGCAGTATTTT
clone_size: .; cdr3_length: 17; v_call: TRBV15; d_call: .; j_call: TRBJ2-2; cdr3_aa: CATSRDIDPRNTGELFF; cdr3_nt: TGTGCCACCAGCAGAGATATCGACCCTAGGAACACCGGGGAGCTGTTTTTT
clone_size: .; cdr3_length: 14; v_call: TRBV2; d_call: .; j_call: TRBJ1-1; cdr3_aa: CASNLKTPPTEAFF; cdr3_nt: TGTGCCAGCAATTTGAAAACACCACCAACTGAAGCTTTCTTT
clone_size: many; cdr3_length: 13; v_call: TRBV7-6; d_call: .; j_call: TRBJ2-5; cdr3_aa: CASSTYSGETQYF; cdr3_nt: TGTGCCAGCAGTACATATAGTGGGGAGACCCAGTACTTC
clone_size: .; cdr3_length: 17; v_call: TRBV12-3/TRBV12-4; d_call: TRBD2; j_call: TRBJ2-1; cdr3_aa: CASSPQLFGTSANEQFF; cdr3_nt: TGTGCCAGCAGTCCCCAATTATTCGGGACTAGTGCGAATGAGCAGTTCTTC
clone_size: .; cdr3_length: 13; v_call: TRBV13; d_call: .; j_call: TRBJ2-2; cdr3_aa: CASTPLGAGELFF; cdr3_nt: TGTGCCAGCACCCCTTTGGGGGCCGGGGAGCTGTTTTTT
clone_size: .; cdr3_length: 13; v_call: TRBV12-3/TRBV12-4; d_call: .; j_call: TRBJ1-1; cdr3_aa: CASSLGYATEAFF; cdr3_nt: TGTGCCAGCAGTTTAGGCTACGCGACTGAAGCTTTCTTT
clone_size: many; cdr3_length: 16; v_call: TRBV7-2; d_call: .; j_call: TRBJ2-3; cdr3_aa: CASSQAPGVITDTQYF; cdr3_nt: TGTGCCAGCAGCCAGGCGCCGGGAGTTATCACAGATACGCAGTATTTT